This T cell receptor (beta chain) was retrieved from a study of blood T cell repertoires in COVID-19. Study at large: The samples span acute and convalescent COVID-19 from the United States, Italy and Spain. The cDNA or gDNA used as material had been derived from T cells, B-cell-depleted T cells, or PBMCs.

Assay: immunoSEQ multiplex PCR; the TCRdb copy retains only in-frame clones and omits some. Of roughly 340,000 clones listed, 88% were seen once; the top ten hold 6% to 8%. V shed 5 bases and J 3 bases; nucleotides not matched to a gene: 7. Germline CDR1 SGHVS, CDR2 FQNEAQ. CDR3 size: 14 residues. The V and J genes are TRBV7-8 and TRBJ2-7; 7 positions match TRBD1. This clonotype originated in a woman in her sixties or seventies with COVID-19, enrolled during active disease. Sequenced material: peripheral blood. The CDR3 region has the DNA TGTGCCAGCAGCGCCCGGGACAGCCTCTACGAGCAGTACTTC. Translation gives CASSARDSLYEQYF.